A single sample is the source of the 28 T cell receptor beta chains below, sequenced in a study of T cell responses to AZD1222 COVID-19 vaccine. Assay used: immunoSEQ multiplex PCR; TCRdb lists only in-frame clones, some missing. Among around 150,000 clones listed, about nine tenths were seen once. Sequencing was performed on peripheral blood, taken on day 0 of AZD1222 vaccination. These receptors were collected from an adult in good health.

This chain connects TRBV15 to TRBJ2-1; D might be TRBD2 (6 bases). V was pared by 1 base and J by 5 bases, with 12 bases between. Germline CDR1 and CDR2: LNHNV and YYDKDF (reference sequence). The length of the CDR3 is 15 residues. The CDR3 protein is CATSRGWRGDNEQFF. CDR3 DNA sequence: TGTGCCACCAGCAGAGGGTGGCGGGGAGACAATGAGCAGTTCTTC.

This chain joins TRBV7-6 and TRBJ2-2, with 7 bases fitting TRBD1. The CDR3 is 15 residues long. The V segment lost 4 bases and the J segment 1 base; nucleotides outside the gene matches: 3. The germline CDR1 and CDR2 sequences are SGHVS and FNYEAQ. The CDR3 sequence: CASSSRTGNTGELFF. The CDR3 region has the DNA TGTGCCAGCAGCTCACGGACAGGGAACACCGGGGAGCTGTTTTTT.

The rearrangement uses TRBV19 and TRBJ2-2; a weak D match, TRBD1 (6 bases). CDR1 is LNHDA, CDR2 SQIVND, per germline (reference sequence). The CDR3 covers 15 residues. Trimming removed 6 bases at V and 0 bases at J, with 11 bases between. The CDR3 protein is CASRPGTTNTGELFF. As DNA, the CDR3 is TGTGCCAGTAGGCCCGGGACAACGAACACCGGGGAGCTGTTTTTT.

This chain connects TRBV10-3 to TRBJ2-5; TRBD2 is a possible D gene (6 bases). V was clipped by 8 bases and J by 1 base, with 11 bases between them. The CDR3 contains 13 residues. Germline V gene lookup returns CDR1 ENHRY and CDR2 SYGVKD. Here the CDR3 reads CAIGGGLQETQYF. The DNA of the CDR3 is TGTGCCATCGGGGGAGGACTCCAAGAGACCCAGTACTTC.

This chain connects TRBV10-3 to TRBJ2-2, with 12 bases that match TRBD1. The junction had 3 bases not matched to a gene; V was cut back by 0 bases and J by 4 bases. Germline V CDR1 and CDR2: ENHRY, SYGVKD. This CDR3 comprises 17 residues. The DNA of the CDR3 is TGTGCCATCAGTGAGTCGGGACAGGGGGCGCCCACCGGGGAGCTGTTTTTT. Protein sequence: CAISESGQGAPTGELFF.

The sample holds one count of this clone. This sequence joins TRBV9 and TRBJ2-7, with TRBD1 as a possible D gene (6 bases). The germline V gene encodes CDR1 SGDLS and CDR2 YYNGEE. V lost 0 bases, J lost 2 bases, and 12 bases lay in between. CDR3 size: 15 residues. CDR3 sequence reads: CASSVGTVSTYEQYF. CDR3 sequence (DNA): TGTGCCAGCAGCGTAGGGACAGTCTCAACCTACGAGCAGTACTTC.

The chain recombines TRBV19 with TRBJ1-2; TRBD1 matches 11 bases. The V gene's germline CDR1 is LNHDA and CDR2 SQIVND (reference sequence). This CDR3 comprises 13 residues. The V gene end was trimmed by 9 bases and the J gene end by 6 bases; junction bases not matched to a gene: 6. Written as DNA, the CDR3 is TGTGCCAGCGCTCCGGGACAGGGGGATGGCTACACCTTC. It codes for CASAPGQGDGYTF.

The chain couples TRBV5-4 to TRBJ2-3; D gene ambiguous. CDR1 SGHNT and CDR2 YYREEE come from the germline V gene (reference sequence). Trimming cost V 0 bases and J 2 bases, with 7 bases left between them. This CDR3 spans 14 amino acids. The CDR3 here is CASSLVSITDTQYF. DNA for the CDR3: TGTGCCAGCAGCTTGGTTTCAATCACAGATACGCAGTATTTT.

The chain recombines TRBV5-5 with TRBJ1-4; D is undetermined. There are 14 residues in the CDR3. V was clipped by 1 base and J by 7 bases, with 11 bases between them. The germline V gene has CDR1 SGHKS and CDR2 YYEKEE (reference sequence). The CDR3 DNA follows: TGTGCCAGCAGCTTGTTAGGAGATCGTGAAAAACTGTTTTTT. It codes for CASSLLGDREKLFF.

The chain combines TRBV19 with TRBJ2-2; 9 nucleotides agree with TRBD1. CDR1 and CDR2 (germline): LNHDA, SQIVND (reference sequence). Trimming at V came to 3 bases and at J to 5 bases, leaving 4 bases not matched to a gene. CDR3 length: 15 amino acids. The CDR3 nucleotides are TGTGCCAGTAGTATCCGGGACAGGGCGACCGGGGAGCTGTTTTTT. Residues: CASSIRDRATGELFF.

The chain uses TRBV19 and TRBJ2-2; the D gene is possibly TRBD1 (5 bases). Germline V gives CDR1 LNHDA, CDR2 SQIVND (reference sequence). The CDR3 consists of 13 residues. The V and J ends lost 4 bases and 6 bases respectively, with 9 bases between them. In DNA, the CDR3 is TGTGCCAGTAGTACAGGGCCGGCCGGGGAGCTGTTTTTT. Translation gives CASSTGPAGELFF.

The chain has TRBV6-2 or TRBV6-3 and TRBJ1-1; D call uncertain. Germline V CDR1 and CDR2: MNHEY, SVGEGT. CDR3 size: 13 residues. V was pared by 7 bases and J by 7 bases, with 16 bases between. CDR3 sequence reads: CASNPSDGVEAFF. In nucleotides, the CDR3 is TGTGCCAGCAACCCCTCGGACGGGGTTGAAGCTTTCTTT.

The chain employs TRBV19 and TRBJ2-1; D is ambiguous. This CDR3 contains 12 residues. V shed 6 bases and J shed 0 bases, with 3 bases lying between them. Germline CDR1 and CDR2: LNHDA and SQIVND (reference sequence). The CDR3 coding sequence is TGTGCCAGTAGGAGCTCCTACAATGAGCAGTTCTTC. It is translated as CASRSSYNEQFF.

The CDR3 DNA sequence: TGTGCCAGTAGTATAGTACAGGGGGCTACCTCACCCCTCCACTTT. This translates into CASSIVQGATSPLHF. The chain has TRBV19 and TRBJ1-6; the match to TRBD1 covers 9 bases. Germline lookup yields CDR1 LNHDA and CDR2 SQIVND (reference sequence). Trimming took 1 base from V and 10 from J; bases not matched to a gene: 5. CDR3 length: 15 residues.

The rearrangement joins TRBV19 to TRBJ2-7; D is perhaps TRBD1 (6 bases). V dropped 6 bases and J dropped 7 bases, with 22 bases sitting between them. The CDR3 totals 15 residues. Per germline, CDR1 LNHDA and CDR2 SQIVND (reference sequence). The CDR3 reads CASRRGTFQGEEQYF. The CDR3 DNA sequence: TGTGCCAGTAGGAGGGGGACCTTCCAGGGTGAAGAGCAGTACTTC.

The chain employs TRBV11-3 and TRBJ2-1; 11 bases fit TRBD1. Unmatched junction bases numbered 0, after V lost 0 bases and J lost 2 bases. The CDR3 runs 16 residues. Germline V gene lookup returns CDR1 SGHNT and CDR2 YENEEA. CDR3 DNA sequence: TGTGCCAGCAGCTTAGAGGGACAGGGGGCCTACAATGAGCAGTTCTTC. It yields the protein CASSLEGQGAYNEQFF.

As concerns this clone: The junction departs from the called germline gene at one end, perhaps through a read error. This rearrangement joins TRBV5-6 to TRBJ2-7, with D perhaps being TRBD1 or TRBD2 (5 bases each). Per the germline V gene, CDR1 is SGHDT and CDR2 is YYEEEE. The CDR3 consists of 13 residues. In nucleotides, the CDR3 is TGTGCCAGCAGCTTGGAGAGGGGCCCACTTCAGAACTTC. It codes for CASSLERGPLQNF.

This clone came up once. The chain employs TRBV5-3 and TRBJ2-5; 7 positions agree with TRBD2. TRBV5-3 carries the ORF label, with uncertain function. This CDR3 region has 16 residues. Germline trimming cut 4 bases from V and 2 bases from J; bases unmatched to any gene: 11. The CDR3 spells CARSRGERQKQETQYF. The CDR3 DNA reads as TGTGCCAGAAGCCGGGGGGAGAGACAGAAACAAGAGACCCAGTACTTC.

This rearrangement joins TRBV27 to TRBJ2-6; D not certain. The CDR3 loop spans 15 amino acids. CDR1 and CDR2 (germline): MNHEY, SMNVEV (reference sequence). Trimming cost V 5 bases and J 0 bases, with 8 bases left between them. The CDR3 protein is CASSRWVSGANVLTF. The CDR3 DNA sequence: TGTGCCAGCAGTCGATGGGTCTCTGGGGCCAACGTCCTGACTTTC.

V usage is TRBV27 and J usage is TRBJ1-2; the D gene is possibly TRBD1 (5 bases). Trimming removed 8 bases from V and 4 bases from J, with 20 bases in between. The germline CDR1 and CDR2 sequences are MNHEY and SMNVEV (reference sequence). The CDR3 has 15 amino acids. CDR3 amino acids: CASGTERPLGYGYTF. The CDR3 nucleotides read TGTGCCAGCGGGACGGAAAGGCCCCTAGGCTATGGCTACACCTTC.

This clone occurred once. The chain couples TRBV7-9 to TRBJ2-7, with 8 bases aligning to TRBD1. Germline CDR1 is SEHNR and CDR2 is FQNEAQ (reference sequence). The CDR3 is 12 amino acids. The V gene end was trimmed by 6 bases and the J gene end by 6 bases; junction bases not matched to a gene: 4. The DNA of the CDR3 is TGTGCCAGCAGTCCGACAGGGGCCGAGCAGTACTTC. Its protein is CASSPTGAEQYF.

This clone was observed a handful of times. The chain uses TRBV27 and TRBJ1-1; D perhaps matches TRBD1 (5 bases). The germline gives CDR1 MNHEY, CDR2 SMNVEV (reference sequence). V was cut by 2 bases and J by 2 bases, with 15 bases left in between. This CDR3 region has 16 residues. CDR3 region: CASSLMAAGLNTEAFF. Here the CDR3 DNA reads TGTGCCAGCAGTTTAATGGCTGCAGGGCTAAACACTGAAGCTTTCTTT.

The CDR3 reads CATSDPTTGGQPQHF. For the CDR3, the DNA is TGTGCCACCAGTGATCCTACGACGGGGGGTCAGCCCCAGCATTTT. The V gene is TRBV24-1, the J gene TRBJ1-5, with D tentatively TRBD1 (5 bases). The V gene's germline CDR1 is KGHDR and CDR2 SFDVKD. CDR3 size: 15 residues. Trimming stripped 3 bases from V and 6 bases from J, with 14 bases between.

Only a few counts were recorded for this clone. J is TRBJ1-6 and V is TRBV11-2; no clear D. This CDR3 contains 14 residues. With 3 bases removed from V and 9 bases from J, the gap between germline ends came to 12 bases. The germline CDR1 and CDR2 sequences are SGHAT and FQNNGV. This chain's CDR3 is CASSFGILSSPLHF. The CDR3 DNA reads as TGTGCCAGCAGCTTCGGGATCCTTTCTTCACCCCTCCACTTT.

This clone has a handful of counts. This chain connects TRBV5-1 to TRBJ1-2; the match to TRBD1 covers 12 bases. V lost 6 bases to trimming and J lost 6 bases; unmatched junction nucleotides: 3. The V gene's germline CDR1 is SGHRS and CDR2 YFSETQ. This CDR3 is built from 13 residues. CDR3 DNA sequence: TGCGCCAGCAACGGGGACAGGGGGCATGGCTACACCTTC. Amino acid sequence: CASNGDRGHGYTF.

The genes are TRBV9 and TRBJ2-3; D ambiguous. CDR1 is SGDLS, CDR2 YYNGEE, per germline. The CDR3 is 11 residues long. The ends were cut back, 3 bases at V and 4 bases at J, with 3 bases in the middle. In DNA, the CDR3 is TGTGCCAGCAGCGCGGCAGATACGCAGTATTTT. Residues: CASSAADTQYF.

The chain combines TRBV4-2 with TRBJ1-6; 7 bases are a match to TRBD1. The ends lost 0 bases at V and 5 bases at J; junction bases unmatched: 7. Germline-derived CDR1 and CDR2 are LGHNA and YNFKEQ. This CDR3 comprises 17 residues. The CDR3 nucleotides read TGTGCCAGCAGCCAAGATGACCCCGGGACAGATAATTCACCCCTCCACTTT. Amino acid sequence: CASSQDDPGTDNSPLHF.

CDR3 nucleotide sequence: TGCGCCAGCAGTTCTGGACTAGCGGGGGCCTCTGGGGCCAACGTCCTGACTTTC. It codes for CASSSGLAGASGANVLTF. The rearrangement links TRBV5-1 to TRBJ2-6, with 13 nucleotides matching TRBD2. Germline CDR1 is SGHRS and CDR2 is YFSETQ. J was trimmed by 0 bases and V by 5 bases; bases with no gene match: 5. The CDR3 consists of 18 residues.